This T cell receptor beta chain is from a study of somatic mutations in cytotoxic T cells in rheumatoid arthritis. On the study more broadly: Before any treatment began, around 30 ml EDTA peripheral blood was collected from patients right after diagnosis.

Study-wide points: Unlike healthy controls, rheumatoid arthritis patients had CD8+ clonality that increased with age. A single CD8+ clone exceeded 20% of CD8+ cells in about an eighth of the 65 patients.

Using immunoSEQ multiplex PCR, the repertoire was profiled, and TCRdb retains in-frame clones only, with some absent. The data contain around 15,000 clones, roughly 82% of them seen just once; the ten biggest clones take up less than 35%. This clone turned up a few times. Antigen specificity is unknown. Researchers isolated CD4+ and CD8+ cells by positive magnetic bead selection and then checked their purity by flow cytometry. The TCR originated in an adult with rheumatoid arthritis. The material sequenced was CD8+ T cells sorted from blood.

This CDR3 reads CASRRQGHGGELFF. The CDR3 DNA is TGTGCCAGCAGGAGACAGGGCCACGGCGGGGAGCTGTTTTTT. This rearrangement joins TRBV27 to TRBJ2-2; 7 bases agree with TRBD1. This CDR3 region has 14 residues. Germline V gene lookup returns CDR1 MNHEY and CDR2 SMNVEV (reference sequence). V trimming: 6 bases; J trimming: 7 bases; junction bases outside the gene matches: 8.